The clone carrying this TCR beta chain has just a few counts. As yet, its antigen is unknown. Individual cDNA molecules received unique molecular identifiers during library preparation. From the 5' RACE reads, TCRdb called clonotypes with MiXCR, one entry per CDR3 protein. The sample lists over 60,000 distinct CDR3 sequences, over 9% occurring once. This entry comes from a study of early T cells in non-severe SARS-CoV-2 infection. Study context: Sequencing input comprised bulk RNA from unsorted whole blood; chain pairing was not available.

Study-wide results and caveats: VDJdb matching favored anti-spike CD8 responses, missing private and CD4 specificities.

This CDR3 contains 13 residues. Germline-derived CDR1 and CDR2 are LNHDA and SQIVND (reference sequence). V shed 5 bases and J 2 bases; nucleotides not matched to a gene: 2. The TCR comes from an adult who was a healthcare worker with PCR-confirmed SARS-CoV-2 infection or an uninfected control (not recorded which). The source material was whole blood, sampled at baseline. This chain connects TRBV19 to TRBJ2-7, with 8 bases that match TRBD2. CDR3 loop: CASSLAGPYEQYF. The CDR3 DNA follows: TGTGCCAGTAGTTTAGCGGGGCCCTACGAGCAGTACTTC.